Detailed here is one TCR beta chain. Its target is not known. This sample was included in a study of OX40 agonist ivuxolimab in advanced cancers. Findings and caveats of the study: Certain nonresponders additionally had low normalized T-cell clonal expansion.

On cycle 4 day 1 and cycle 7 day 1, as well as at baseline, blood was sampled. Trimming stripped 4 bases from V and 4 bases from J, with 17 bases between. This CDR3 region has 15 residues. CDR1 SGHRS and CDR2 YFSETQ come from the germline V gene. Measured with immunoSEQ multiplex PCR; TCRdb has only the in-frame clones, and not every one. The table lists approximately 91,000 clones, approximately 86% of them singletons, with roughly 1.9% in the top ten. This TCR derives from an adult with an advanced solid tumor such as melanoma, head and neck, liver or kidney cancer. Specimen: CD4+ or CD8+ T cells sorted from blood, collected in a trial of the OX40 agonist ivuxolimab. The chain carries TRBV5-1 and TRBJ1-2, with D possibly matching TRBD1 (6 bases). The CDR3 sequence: CASSAGQQVSYGYTF. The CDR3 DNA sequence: TGCGCCAGCAGCGCCGGACAGCAAGTCTCCTATGGCTACACCTTC.